This TCR beta chain was identified during a study of control samples from healthy donors and cancer patients. The method was immunoSEQ multiplex PCR; TCRdb's version includes in-frame clones alone and lacks a portion of them. The sample lists tens of thousands of clones, 85% to 95% occurring once. Deletions cut 0 bases from V and 8 bases from J, with 9 bases between. This CDR3 spans 13 amino acids. The germline CDR1 and CDR2 sequences are SGDLS and YYNGEE. The TCR sequence derives from a young man in good health. The chain combines TRBV9 with TRBJ2-1; maybe TRBD2 (5 bases). Sequencing was carried out using blood. This CDR3 reads CASSVASWDEQFF. In DNA form, the CDR3 reads TGTGCCAGCAGCGTAGCTAGCTGGGATGAGCAGTTCTTC.